The T cell receptor beta chain under discussion was sequenced for a study of T cell responses to AZD1222 COVID-19 vaccine. The data were produced by immunoSEQ multiplex PCR, yet TCRdb's version contains in-frame clones alone and is incomplete. The sample holds about 60,000 clones, 75% to 90% seen once. As concerns this clone: Its antigen is undetermined.

Findings of the study overall: There were vaccine-associated CD4 TCRs across spike, dominant at 160-218 and 743-854. Two AZD1222 doses significantly raised spike-specific TCR breadth and depth over controls.

Trimming at V came to 4 bases and at J to 4 bases, leaving 9 bases not matched to a gene. This CDR3 region has 18 residues. CDR1 is MNHEY and CDR2 is SVGEGT in the germline V gene. This receptor was obtained from an adult in good health. The sequencing here drew on peripheral blood, taken on day 0 of MenACWY control vaccination. The V and J genes are TRBV6-2 or TRBV6-3 and TRBJ2-3; 15 bases are a match to TRBD2. The CDR3 DNA reads as TGTGCCAGCAGTTGGACTAGCGGGAGGGCCTGGGTTGCAGATACGCAGTATTTT. This translates into CASSWTSGRAWVADTQYF.